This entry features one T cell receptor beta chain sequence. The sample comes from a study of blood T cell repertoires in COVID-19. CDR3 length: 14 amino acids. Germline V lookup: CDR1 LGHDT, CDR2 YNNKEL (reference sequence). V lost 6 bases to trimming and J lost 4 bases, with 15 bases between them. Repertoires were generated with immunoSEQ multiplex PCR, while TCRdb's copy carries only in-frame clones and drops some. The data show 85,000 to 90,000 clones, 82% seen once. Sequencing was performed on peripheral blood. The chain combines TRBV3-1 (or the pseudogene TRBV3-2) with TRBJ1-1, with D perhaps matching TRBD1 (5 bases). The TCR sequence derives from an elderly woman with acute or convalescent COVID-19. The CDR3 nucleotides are TGTGCCAGCAGGGAAACAGGTCTCGGCACTGAAGCTTTCTTT. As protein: CASRETGLGTEAFF.